The 29 T cell receptor beta chains reported below all come from one sample, sequenced in a study of blood T cell repertoires in COVID-19. Generated by immunoSEQ multiplex PCR, the TCRdb table keeps only in-frame clones and is missing some. The data contain about 76,000 clones, 70% to 90% of them seen just once; the ten biggest clones take up about 10%. Sequencing was carried out using peripheral blood. Source of these receptors: a man aged 60 to 69 with COVID-19, enrolled during active disease.

This clone was detected once. J is TRBJ1-4 and V is TRBV6-5; TRBD1 is a possible D gene (5 bases). CDR1 MNHEY and CDR2 SVGAGI come from the germline V gene. V was clipped by 6 bases and J by 7 bases, with 9 bases between them. This CDR3 has 12 residues. The CDR3 loop is CASRKDIEKLFF. In nucleotides, the CDR3 is TGTGCCAGCAGAAAGGACATTGAAAAACTGTTTTTT.

This clone came up once. This chain joins TRBV7-3 and TRBJ1-2; 7 bases are shared with TRBD1. The CDR3 totals 15 residues. Germline CDR1 and CDR2: SGHTA and FQGTGA. The trim removed 3 bases at V and 6 bases at J, leaving 10 bases unmatched. The CDR3 region has the DNA TGTGCCAGCAGCTTCCGACAGGGAAATATCGATGGCTACACCTTC. It specifies CASSFRQGNIDGYTF. Variable domain in full (rest from reference TRBV7-3 and TRBJ1-2): GAGVSQTPSNKVTEKGKYVELRCDPISGHTALYWYRQSLGQGPEFLIYFQGTGAADDSGLPNDRFFAVRPEGSVSTLKIQRTERGDSAVYLCASSFRQGNIDGYTFGSGTRLTVV.

This clone came up a few times. The chain links TRBV3-1 (or the pseudogene TRBV3-2) to TRBJ1-6; D unclear. CDR3 length: 19 amino acids. Looked up from germline, CDR1 is LGHDT and CDR2 is YNNKEL (reference sequence). Trimming removed 6 bases at V and 0 bases at J, with 21 bases between. CDR3 residues: CASSRSGLMRSSYNSPLHF. The CDR3 nucleotides are TGTGCCAGCAGTCGATCTGGACTTATGAGGTCCTCCTATAATTCACCCCTCCACTTT.

The gene calls are TRBV7-7 and TRBJ2-1; 9 bases line up with TRBD1. This CDR3 contains 16 residues. V shed 6 bases, J shed 8 bases, and the junction held 14 bases outside the gene matches. The germline V gene has CDR1 SSHAT and CDR2 FNYEAQ (reference sequence). CDR3 protein: CASSPARGQGGDEQFF. CDR3 in DNA: TGTGCCAGCAGTCCGGCCCGGGGACAGGGTGGAGATGAGCAGTTCTTC.

J is TRBJ2-1 and V is TRBV18, with 14 nucleotides matching TRBD2. Trimming took 2 bases from V and 10 from J; bases not matched to a gene: 10. This CDR3 region has 17 residues. From germline, CDR1 is KGHSH and CDR2 LQKENI. The CDR3 nucleotides read TGTGCCAGCTCACCATCCGGACTAGCGGGGGGCCAACGGGAGCAGTTCTTC. Translated: CASSPSGLAGGQREQFF.

The chain couples TRBV9 to TRBJ1-2; D is unclear. The V gene's germline CDR1 is SGDLS and CDR2 YYNGEE. The CDR3 runs 15 residues. V lost 0 bases and J lost 3, with 12 bases in between. CDR3 coding DNA: TGTGCCAGCAGCGTAGATGGCCGGGTGGACTATGGCTACACCTTC. It codes for CASSVDGRVDYGYTF.

The sample holds one count of this clone. As DNA, the CDR3 is TGCGCCAGCAGTGGGGGGCACGGAGCGGGGGAAGAGACCCAGTACTTC. Its protein product is CASSGGHGAGEETQYF. V is TRBV10-2 and J is TRBJ2-5; TRBD2 matches at 8 bases. The junction had 10 bases not matched to a gene; V was cut back by 4 bases and J by 3 bases. The CDR3 spans 16 residues. Germline assignment: CDR1 WSHSY and CDR2 SAAADI.

CDR3 loop: CASSETAAGAGELFF. The DNA for the CDR3 is TGTGCCAGCAGTGAAACCGCTGCGGGCGCCGGGGAGCTGTTTTTT. The chain combines TRBV2 with TRBJ2-2, with D tentatively TRBD2 (5 bases). Trimming cost V 2 bases and J 6 bases, with 13 bases left between them. CDR1 is SNHLY and CDR2 is FYNNEI in the germline V gene. The CDR3 has 15 amino acids.

The chain uses TRBV30 and TRBJ2-1; TRBD2 agrees at 12 bases. Looked up from germline, CDR1 is GTSNPN and CDR2 is SVGIG (reference sequence). This CDR3 region has 13 residues. The trim removed 4 bases at V and 9 bases at J, leaving 4 bases unmatched. In DNA, the CDR3 is TGTGCCTGGACGGCTAGCGGGAGGGTTGAGCAGTTCTTC. Translation: CAWTASGRVEQFF.

The chain employs TRBV6-5 and TRBJ2-7; D is possibly TRBD2 (7 bases). The CDR3 extends over 15 amino acids. V lost 5 bases, J lost 2 bases, and 16 bases lay in between. CDR1 is MNHEY and CDR2 is SVGAGI in the germline V gene. CDR3 nucleotides: TGTGCCAGCAGTCACCCAGGGGAGGGGGCCTACGAGCAGTACTTC. This sequence encodes CASSHPGEGAYEQYF.

The chain combines TRBV6-4 with TRBJ2-3, with 8 positions matching TRBD2. CDR3 length equals 15 residues. With V trimmed by 4 bases and J by 4 bases, 7 bases remained unmatched. Looked up from germline, CDR1 is MRHNA and CDR2 is SNTAGT. The DNA for the CDR3 is TGTGCCAGCAGTGTGACGGGGGGGCCTTCAGATACGCAGTATTTT. Its translation: CASSVTGGPSDTQYF.

The chain joins TRBV7-9 to TRBJ2-3; 8 bases are a match to TRBD2. The trim removed 5 bases at V and 8 bases at J, leaving 15 bases unmatched. The germline V gene has CDR1 SEHNR and CDR2 FQNEAQ (reference sequence). This CDR3 is 16 amino acids long. In DNA form, the CDR3 reads TGTGCCAGCAGCCGACTAGCGACCCACAGATATATTACGCAGTATTTT. Its protein is CASSRLATHRYITQYF.

The chain joins TRBV9 to TRBJ2-1; 9 positions agree with TRBD1. The CDR3 is made up of 17 amino acids. The V and J ends lost 0 bases and 2 bases, in that order; junction bases with no gene match: 6. The V gene's germline CDR1 is SGDLS and CDR2 YYNGEE. CDR3 region: CASSVGQGGYTYNEQFF. CDR3 DNA sequence: TGTGCCAGCAGCGTAGGACAGGGGGGCTATACCTACAATGAGCAGTTCTTC.

This clone was counted between two and nine times. This chain links TRBV29-1 with TRBJ2-1; 7 bases are shared with TRBD1. Per the germline V gene, CDR1 is SQVTM and CDR2 is ANQGSEA. CDR3 length: 13 amino acids. After removal of 3 bases from V and 3 bases from J, the junction contained 2 bases not matched to a gene. The CDR3 DNA follows: TGCAGCGTTGAGACAGGGCTCTACAATGAGCAGTTCTTC. It codes for CSVETGLYNEQFF.

The V call is TRBV7-9, the J call TRBJ2-5, with D possibly being TRBD2 (7 bases). V lost 2 bases and J lost 6, with 16 bases in between. CDR1 is SEHNR, CDR2 FQNEAQ, per germline (reference sequence). This CDR3 region has 15 residues. CDR3 DNA: TGTGCCAGCAGCTTATATGTGGGGGGGCCGCAGACCCAGTACTTC. Translation gives CASSLYVGGPQTQYF.

In this sample, this clone turned up once. This chain joins TRBV15 and TRBJ2-7, with 15 positions matching TRBD2. There are 22 residues in the CDR3. V lost 1 base and J lost 1; bases outside the gene matches: 17. Germline V CDR1 and CDR2: LNHNV, YYDKDF (reference sequence). Here the CDR3 reads CATSRVGGEPGLAGGRSYEQYF. CDR3 DNA sequence: TGTGCCACCAGCAGAGTTGGGGGGGAGCCGGGACTAGCGGGAGGACGTTCCTACGAGCAGTACTTC.

This rearrangement joins TRBV11-2 to TRBJ2-1; 8 bases fit TRBD2. This CDR3 spans 13 amino acids. CDR1 and CDR2 from the germline V gene are SGHAT and FQNNGV. The junction had 4 bases not matched to a gene; V was cut back by 3 bases and J by 9 bases. The CDR3 nucleotides are TGTGCCAGCAGCTTGGTTAGCGGGACTGAGCAGTTCTTC. Protein sequence: CASSLVSGTEQFF.

This clone was seen a few times. V gene TRBV28 combines with J gene TRBJ2-5; TRBD1 aligns across 7 bases. This CDR3 contains 13 residues. The V and J ends lost 5 bases and 9 bases, in that order; junction bases with no gene match: 9. Germline V gives CDR1 MDHEN, CDR2 SYDVKM. This CDR3 is CASSIGTASAQYF. The CDR3 region has the DNA TGTGCCAGCAGTATAGGGACAGCTTCGGCCCAGTACTTC.

The chain uses TRBV15 and TRBJ2-6; a possible D gene is TRBD2 (5 bases). Trimming took off 3 bases at V and 2 bases at J, with 14 bases between the two ends. Per the germline V gene, CDR1 is LNHNV and CDR2 is YYDKDF (reference sequence). The CDR3 has 17 amino acids. The CDR3 loop reads CATSSTQRAPGANVLTF. Here the CDR3 DNA reads TGTGCCACCAGCAGCACCCAGAGGGCCCCTGGGGCCAACGTCCTGACTTTC.

The chain couples TRBV6-1 to TRBJ2-7; 7 bases align to TRBD1. From germline, CDR1 is MNHNS and CDR2 SASEGT. The CDR3 extends over 15 amino acids. The V gene end was trimmed by 1 base and the J gene end by 1 base; junction bases not matched to a gene: 4. This CDR3 reads CASSEVTGMSYEQYF. The DNA of the CDR3 is TGTGCCAGCAGTGAAGTGACAGGGATGTCCTACGAGCAGTACTTC.

The V gene is TRBV6-5, the J gene TRBJ1-6; TRBD1 aligns across 8 bases. CDR3 length: 15 amino acids. V was clipped by 6 bases and J by 6 bases; unmatched bases: 7. The germline V gene encodes CDR1 MNHEY and CDR2 SVGAGI. The DNA for the CDR3 is TGTGCCAGCAGCTCAGGACAGGGAGGTAATTCACCCCTCCACTTT. Translated, it gives CASSSGQGGNSPLHF.

The J gene is TRBJ2-3, the V gene TRBV27; D not resolved. With 10 bases removed from V and 5 bases from J, the gap between germline ends came to 19 bases. In germline, CDR1 is MNHEY, CDR2 SMNVEV (reference sequence). The CDR3 length is 14 residues. The CDR3 is CATTKSGKKDTQYF. CDR3 in DNA: TGTGCCACCACCAAGAGTGGTAAAAAAGATACGCAGTATTTT.

This rearrangement joins TRBV7-2 to TRBJ2-1, with 9 nucleotides matching TRBD1. The germline CDR1 and CDR2 sequences are SGHTA and FQGNSA. V lost 3 bases and J lost 3; bases outside the gene matches: 6. This CDR3 is 16 amino acids long. The DNA of the CDR3 is TGTGCCAGCAGCTTGGCCGGGACAGGGTACTACAATGAGCAGTTCTTC. This encodes CASSLAGTGYYNEQFF.

The chain couples TRBV19 to TRBJ2-1; TRBD2 matches 13 bases. With 5 bases clipped from V and 9 bases from J, the junction kept 7 bases outside the gene matches. The CDR3 loop spans 15 amino acids. The germline CDR1 and CDR2 sequences are LNHDA and SQIVND (reference sequence). CDR3 loop: CASSAPGLAGFEQFF. CDR3 nucleotide sequence: TGTGCCAGTAGTGCACCGGGACTAGCGGGATTTGAGCAGTTCTTC.

The rearrangement links TRBV7-9 to TRBJ2-3; 7 bases are a match to TRBD1. After removal of 8 bases from V and 6 bases from J, the junction contained 14 bases not matched to a gene. Looked up from germline, CDR1 is SEHNR and CDR2 is FQNEAQ (reference sequence). There are 15 residues in the CDR3. CDR3 protein: CASSGGNSLGDTQYF. CDR3 sequence (DNA): TGTGCCAGCTCAGGGGGAAACTCCCTTGGGGATACGCAGTATTTT.

This clone was seen only once. The J gene is TRBJ1-6, the V gene TRBV6-6; 10 bases are shared with TRBD1. Germline V CDR1 and CDR2: MNHNY, SVGAGI (reference sequence). J was trimmed by 8 bases and V by 10 bases; bases with no gene match: 11. This CDR3 comprises 15 residues. The DNA of the CDR3 is TGTGCCACGCTATCTCGGGACAGGGGTGATTCACCCCTCCACTTT. Translated, it gives CATLSRDRGDSPLHF.

CDR3 sequence: CASSPSPRGGGDTQYF. The CDR3 nucleotides are TGTGCCAGCAGCCCCTCTCCCCGGGGGGGTGGTGATACGCAGTATTTT. This chain connects TRBV3-1 (or the pseudogene TRBV3-2) to TRBJ2-3; the match to TRBD2 covers 8 bases. V lost 4 bases and J lost 6; bases outside the gene matches: 12. The CDR3 has 16 amino acids. CDR1 LGHDT and CDR2 YNNKEL come from the germline V gene (reference sequence).

The V call is TRBV7-9, the J call TRBJ1-2; no firm D call. Germline CDR1 reads SEHNR; CDR2 reads FQNEAQ (reference sequence). Trimming took 1 base from V and 6 from J, leaving 15 bases between them. The CDR3 sequence is 15 residues long. CDR3: CASSLGAVARNGYTF. CDR3 sequence (DNA): TGTGCCAGCAGCTTAGGTGCGGTGGCAAGAAATGGCTACACCTTC.

This clone was observed a handful of times. V usage is TRBV5-1 and J usage is TRBJ1-5, with D tentatively TRBD1 (6 bases). Trimming left V 0 bases short and J 1 base short, with 11 bases between. The germline gives CDR1 SGHRS, CDR2 YFSETQ. The CDR3 covers 16 residues. The CDR3 nucleotides are TGCGCCAGCAGCTTGGGGGACACTGGCAGCAATCAGCCCCAGCATTTT. It codes for CASSLGDTGSNQPQHF.